A single sample gave rise to the 20 T cell receptor beta chains below, sequenced in a study of CXCR3-negative and CXCR3-positive naive CD8 T cells. UMI-labeled TRB cDNA libraries were prepared by 5' RACE. After re-calling the 5' RACE reads, TCRdb lists one entry per CDR3 protein, DNA absent. The sample has tens of thousands of distinct CDR3 sequences; the top ten hold roughly 10%. Sequencing was done on a sample of memory CD8+ T cells from blood. The receptors here all came from a human donor in good health. Some clones in this sample may be carry-over from other donors' samples.

V usage is TRBV2 and J usage is TRBJ2-7; absent DNA, TCRdb's TRBD2 call cannot be checked. The CDR3 is made up of 17 amino acids. The germline V gene encodes CDR1 SNHLY and CDR2 FYNNEI. CDR3 region: CARSNPAPVSAAYEQYF.

The rearrangement joins TRBV28 to TRBJ2-7; TCRdb calls TRBD2, which cannot be checked without DNA. From germline, CDR1 is MDHEN and CDR2 SYDVKM. There are 17 residues in the CDR3. The CDR3 sequence: CASSSSASGLYSYEQYF. Drawing the rest from reference TRBV28 and TRBJ2-7, the complete variable domain is DVKVTQSSRYLVKRTGEKVFLECVQDMDHENMFWYRQDPGLGLRLIYFSYDVKMKEKGDIPEGYSVSREKKERFSLILESASTNQTSMYLCASSSSASGLYSYEQYFGPGTRLTVT.

This chain's CDR3 is CSARSLRGSAYEQYF. The chain combines TRBV20-1 with TRBJ2-7; TCRdb selects TRBD2, and the lack of DNA leaves this call unchecked. This CDR3 is built from 15 residues. Germline lookup yields CDR1 DFQATT and CDR2 SNEGSKA (reference sequence).

The chain combines TRBV27 with TRBJ2-7; TCRdb proposes TRBD2, but this gene call is untestable without DNA. Per germline, CDR1 MNHEY and CDR2 SMNVEV (reference sequence). The CDR3 sequence is 12 residues long. CDR3 region: CASGSQYYEQYF.

The chain has TRBV6-2 or TRBV6-3 and TRBJ2-1; absent DNA, TCRdb's TRBD1 call cannot be checked. This CDR3 is built from 15 residues. Looked up from germline, CDR1 is MNHEY and CDR2 is SVGEGT. The CDR3 reads CASSRQESSYNEQFF.

This rearrangement joins TRBV28 to TRBJ2-6; TCRdb's D call, TRBD2, is unchecked because there is no DNA. Germline V gene sequence: CDR1 MDHEN, CDR2 SYDVKM. The CDR3 runs 16 residues. CDR3 loop: CASSSSGVSGANVLTF.

J is TRBJ2-6 and V is TRBV2. The CDR3 spans 13 residues. CDR1 and CDR2 from the germline V gene are SNHLY and FYNNEI. The CDR3 spells CASNRGGANVLTF.

The V gene is TRBV5-1, the J gene TRBJ1-2; checking the TCRdb D call of TRBD1 is not possible without DNA. Germline-derived CDR1 and CDR2 are SGHRS and YFSETQ. The CDR3 has 14 residues. Here the CDR3 reads CASSQGDSGYGYTF.

The chain combines TRBV7-2 with TRBJ2-1; the D call of TRBD2 rests on TCRdb alone, since no DNA is present to check it. The germline V gene has CDR1 SGHTA and CDR2 FQGNSA. The CDR3 is 13 amino acids. The CDR3 loop reads CASLAGGFSEQFF. Variable domain in full (rest from reference TRBV7-2 and TRBJ2-1): GAGVSQSPSNKVTEKGKDVELRCDPISGHTALYWYRQSLGQGLEFLIYFQGNSAPDKSGLPSDRFSAERTGGSVSTLTIQRTQQEDSAVYLCASLAGGFSEQFFGPGTRLTVL.

V is TRBV29-1 and J is TRBJ2-1; TCRdb's assignment of TRBD1 cannot be checked, as there is no DNA. The CDR3 consists of 13 residues. CDR1 and CDR2 from the germline V gene are SQVTM and ANQGSEA. Here the CDR3 reads CSVGGGSHNEQFF.

This chain connects TRBV29-1 to TRBJ2-3; TCRdb picks TRBD1, but there is no DNA to check that call. Germline V CDR1 and CDR2: SQVTM, ANQGSEA. The CDR3 covers 13 residues. This chain's CDR3 is CSATGGGTDTQYF.

The chain links TRBV12-3 or TRBV12-4 to TRBJ2-7; absent DNA, TCRdb's TRBD1 call cannot be checked. The CDR3 extends over 18 amino acids. CDR3 region: CASSLPPTGRRLSYEQYF.

The V call is TRBV7-9, the J call TRBJ2-1. Germline-derived CDR1 and CDR2 are SEHNR and FQNEAQ (reference sequence). The CDR3 consists of 11 residues. CDR3 sequence reads: CASSLAQEQFF.

This sequence joins TRBV12-3 or TRBV12-4 and TRBJ2-3. The CDR3 sequence is 14 residues long. CDR3: CASSTKRVTDTQYF.

The V gene is TRBV7-9, the J gene TRBJ2-7. CDR3 length: 12 amino acids. Looked up from germline, CDR1 is SEHNR and CDR2 is FQNEAQ (reference sequence). The CDR3 reads CASSLEGNEQYF.

The genes are TRBV29-1 and TRBJ2-1; TCRdb designates TRBD2, a call that cannot be tested without DNA. In germline, CDR1 is SQVTM, CDR2 ANQGSEA. This CDR3 has 15 residues. This CDR3 is CSAHNLAGAYNEQFF.

The J gene is TRBJ2-1, the V gene TRBV28; TCRdb names TRBD2, which stays unverified in the absence of DNA. This CDR3 is built from 18 residues. CDR1 is MDHEN, CDR2 SYDVKM, per germline. The CDR3 protein is CASSTRTSEEWSFDEQFF.

The chain recombines TRBV4-3 with TRBJ2-2; no DNA is available, so the TRBD1 call from TCRdb remains unchecked. In germline, CDR1 is LGHNA, CDR2 YSLEER. The CDR3 sequence is 15 residues long. This CDR3 is CASSQGRGNTGELFF.

The chain uses TRBV12-3 or TRBV12-4 and TRBJ2-5; TCRdb proposes TRBD2, but this gene call is untestable without DNA. CDR3 length: 14 residues. CDR3 protein: CASRPSGGVETQYF.

The rearrangement uses TRBV12-3 or TRBV12-4 and TRBJ1-1. The CDR3 totals 15 residues. CDR3 sequence: CASRPYFESGTEAFF.